Sequencing of this TCR beta chain was carried out in a study of T cell changes during pregnancy in multiple sclerosis. Germline V gene data show CDR1 as SGHDT and CDR2 as YYEEEE. CDR3 length equals 13 residues. Trimming took off 0 bases at V and 7 bases at J, with 10 bases between the two ends. Clones were sequenced by immunoSEQ multiplex PCR, and TCRdb holds only the in-frame ones, with some missing. Of 15,000 or so clones listed, about 86% are singletons. This chain links TRBV5-6 with TRBJ1-1; tentatively, D is TRBD1 (6 bases). This TCR came from a female donor with multiple sclerosis, enrolled in a pregnancy study. The sample here was CD8+ T cells from peripheral blood mononuclear cells, taken in the first trimester of pregnancy. CDR3 DNA sequence: TGTGCCAGCAGCTTGGCAGGGGCGGGTGAAGCTTTCTTT. Translating it yields CASSLAGAGEAFF.